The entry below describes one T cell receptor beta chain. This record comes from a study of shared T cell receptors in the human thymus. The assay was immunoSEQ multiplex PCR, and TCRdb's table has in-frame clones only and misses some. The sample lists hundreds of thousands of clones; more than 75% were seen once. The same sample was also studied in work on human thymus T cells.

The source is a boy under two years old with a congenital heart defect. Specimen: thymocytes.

The DNA of the CDR3 is TGTGCCAGCAGTGAATATGTAGGGAGGACTGAAGCTTTCTTT. Encoded protein: CASSEYVGRTEAFF. This chain links TRBV25-1 with TRBJ1-1; D not resolved. There are 14 residues in the CDR3. V was shortened by 0 bases and J by 5 bases, with 10 bases between the two germline ends. Germline values: CDR1 MGHDK, CDR2 SYGVNS.